Shown below are 32 T cell receptor beta chains from a single sample sequenced in a study of resident and recirculating memory T cells in vitiligo. Clones were sequenced by immunoSEQ multiplex PCR, and TCRdb holds only the in-frame ones, with some missing. This repertoire shows 39,000 or so clones, 92% found once; its top ten account for about 4.5%. The sequencing sample was made of blood. The source of these receptors is a male donor with vitiligo.

The chain is built from TRBV30 and TRBJ1-4, with a possible D match to TRBD1 (5 bases). This CDR3 is 12 amino acids long. Trimming removed 6 bases from V and 8 bases from J, with 13 bases in between. CDR1 and CDR2 from the germline V gene are GTSNPN and SVGIG (reference sequence). In DNA, the CDR3 is TGTGCCTGTTCCAGGGTAGGGGAAAAACTGTTTTTT. Amino acids: CACSRVGEKLFF. Complete variable domain (other parts from reference TRBV30 and TRBJ1-4): SQTIHQWPATLVQPVGSPLSLECTVEGTSNPNLYWYRQAAGRGLQLLFYSVGIGQISSEVPQNLSASRPQDRQFILSSKKLLLSDSGFYLCACSRVGEKLFFGSGTQLSVL.

This chain links TRBV7-2 with TRBJ2-4, with a possible D match to TRBD1 (5 bases). There are 13 residues in the CDR3. CDR1 and CDR2 (germline): SGHTA, FQGNSA. V was shortened by 2 bases and J by 13 bases, with 15 bases between the two germline ends. CDR3 sequence (DNA): TGTGCCAGCAGCTTATCCCCGCGGACAAACCAGTACTTC. It translates to CASSLSPRTNQYF.

This clone was found once. This rearrangement joins TRBV5-1 to TRBJ2-3; TRBD1 is a possible D gene (6 bases). CDR1 and CDR2 from the germline V gene are SGHRS and YFSETQ. This CDR3 region has 16 residues. V gave up 4 bases and J gave up 3 bases, with 18 bases separating them. The CDR3 sequence: CASSIPSGTRTDTQYF. CDR3 nucleotides: TGCGCCAGCAGCATACCCTCAGGGACACGAACAGATACGCAGTATTTT.

The chain carries TRBV6-5 and TRBJ2-5; possible D gene TRBD1, 6 bases. The germline V gene encodes CDR1 MNHEY and CDR2 SVGAGI. The CDR3 loop spans 14 amino acids. V lost 5 bases to trimming and J lost 5 bases, with 15 bases between them. CDR3 in amino acids: CASSTTQGLETQYF. The CDR3 region has the DNA TGTGCCAGCAGTACCACCCAGGGGCTGGAGACCCAGTACTTC.

The V gene is TRBV19, the J gene TRBJ1-2; possibly TRBD1 for D (6 bases). The CDR3 covers 12 residues. CDR1 LNHDA and CDR2 SQIVND come from the germline V gene (reference sequence). Trimming took 5 bases from V and 4 from J, leaving 8 bases between them. CDR3 nucleotide sequence: TGTGCCAGTAGTCCAGGGGCCTATGGCTACACCTTC. Protein product: CASSPGAYGYTF.

This chain links TRBV7-8 with TRBJ1-3; maybe TRBD1 (6 bases). The CDR3 is 15 residues long. V shed 5 bases and J shed 0 bases, with 11 bases lying between them. CDR1 is SGHVS and CDR2 is FQNEAQ in the germline V gene. CDR3 nucleotide sequence: TGTGCCAGCAGCATCCGACAGGCCTCTGGAAACACCATATATTTT. It encodes CASSIRQASGNTIYF.

The chain joins TRBV7-2 to TRBJ1-2, with D unclear. Germline CDR1 is SGHTA and CDR2 is FQGNSA. The CDR3 is made up of 11 amino acids. Trimming cost V 3 bases and J 7 bases, with 6 bases left between them. The CDR3 sequence: CASSFTSGYTF. For the CDR3, the DNA is TGTGCCAGCAGCTTCACCAGTGGCTACACCTTC.

This chain links TRBV7-2 with TRBJ1-1; 8 bases are a match to TRBD1. The V and J ends lost 10 bases and 6 bases, in that order; junction bases with no gene match: 7. This CDR3 is 12 amino acids long. In germline, CDR1 is SGHTA, CDR2 FQGNSA. CDR3 DNA sequence: TGTGCCACCAGACAGGGGTTCGCTGAAGCTTTCTTT. Protein product: CATRQGFAEAFF.

This chain uses TRBV5-1 with TRBJ2-5; D is ambiguous. V was shortened by 0 bases and J by 1 base, with 4 bases between the two germline ends. This CDR3 is built from 13 residues. CDR1 is SGHRS and CDR2 is YFSETQ in the germline V gene. CDR3 amino acids: CASSLVVQETQYF. The CDR3 DNA follows: TGCGCCAGCAGCTTGGTCGTCCAAGAGACCCAGTACTTC.

This chain uses TRBV27 with TRBJ2-7; 10 positions agree with TRBD2. The length of the CDR3 is 14 residues. The germline V gene has CDR1 MNHEY and CDR2 SMNVEV (reference sequence). V shed 5 bases, J shed 6 bases, and the junction held 7 bases outside the gene matches. CDR3 residues: CASSPWTSGAEQYF. CDR3 bases: TGTGCCAGCAGTCCCTGGACTAGCGGTGCCGAGCAGTACTTC.

V usage is TRBV7-2 and J usage is TRBJ2-1; D is possibly TRBD2 (7 bases). CDR3 length equals 18 residues. V was cut by 2 bases and J by 0 bases, with 17 bases left in between. Germline-derived CDR1 and CDR2 are SGHTA and FQGNSA. This CDR3 is CASSLTWGGASSYNEQFF. The DNA for the CDR3 is TGTGCCAGCAGCTTAACTTGGGGGGGGGCTAGCTCCTACAATGAGCAGTTCTTC.

V is TRBV4-3 and J is TRBJ2-7, with 12 positions matching TRBD2. CDR1 LGHNA and CDR2 YSLEER come from the germline V gene. V dropped 6 bases and J dropped 4; count of bases not matched to a gene: 7. This CDR3 is built from 15 residues. The CDR3 DNA sequence: TGCGCCAGCAGTCCTAGCGGGGGGGCCGGTTACGAGCAGTACTTC. Amino acids: CASSPSGGAGYEQYF.

The chain uses TRBV27 and TRBJ1-6, with TRBD1 matching over 7 bases. The germline CDR1 and CDR2 sequences are MNHEY and SMNVEV (reference sequence). The length of the CDR3 is 19 residues. V lost 2 bases to trimming and J lost 10 bases; unmatched junction nucleotides: 20. The CDR3 spells CASSLTPPARTGQSSPLHF. CDR3 DNA: TGTGCCAGCAGTTTAACACCGCCTGCCCGGACAGGTCAGTCGTCACCCCTCCACTTT.

V is TRBV15 and J is TRBJ1-4; 9 bases match TRBD1. This CDR3 has 16 amino acids. In germline, CDR1 is LNHNV, CDR2 YYDKDF (reference sequence). Losses at the gene ends were 1 base for V and 3 bases for J; bases not matched to a gene: 3. CDR3 sequence reads: CATSRGRTGANEKLFF. The CDR3 bases are TGTGCCACCAGCAGAGGAAGGACAGGGGCTAATGAAAAACTGTTTTTT.

The chain combines TRBV7-8 with TRBJ2-1, with D unclear. The CDR3 runs to 13 residues. Trimming cost V 0 bases and J 4 bases, with 4 bases left between them. Germline V gives CDR1 SGHVS, CDR2 FQNEAQ. CDR3 protein: CASSLASYNEQFF. CDR3 bases: TGTGCCAGCAGCTTAGCTTCTTACAATGAGCAGTTCTTC.

This clone is a singleton in its sample. The chain employs TRBV29-1 and TRBJ1-2; D unresolved. The CDR3 covers 12 residues. The germline gives CDR1 SQVTM, CDR2 ANQGSEA. V was clipped by 4 bases and J by 2 bases, with 8 bases between them. Here the CDR3 reads CSVATLNYGYTF. CDR3 DNA sequence: TGCAGCGTTGCAACCCTAAACTATGGCTACACCTTC.

The genes are TRBV6-5 and TRBJ1-6, with no clear D. From germline, CDR1 is MNHEY and CDR2 SVGAGI. The CDR3 consists of 14 residues. Trimming shortened V by 9 bases and J by 0 bases, and 9 bases separated the two germline ends. The CDR3 region is CASKPSSYNSPLHF. The CDR3 nucleotides are TGTGCCAGTAAGCCGAGCTCCTATAATTCACCCCTCCACTTT.

In this sample, this clone turned up a few times. V is TRBV6-6 and J is TRBJ2-1, with 7 bases matching TRBD1. Trimming removed 2 bases from V and 8 bases from J; junction bases left unmatched: 9. CDR3 length: 15 residues. Germline CDR1 reads MNHNY; CDR2 reads SVGAGI (reference sequence). The CDR3 reads CASSYINRGRDEQFF. The CDR3 DNA reads as TGTGCCAGCAGTTACATCAACAGGGGTCGAGATGAGCAGTTCTTC.

This rearrangement joins TRBV7-2 to TRBJ2-7; D is unresolved. The V and J ends lost 5 bases and 5 bases respectively, with 7 bases between them. Germline V gives CDR1 SGHTA, CDR2 FQGNSA. The CDR3 is 11 residues long. The CDR3 nucleotides read TGTGCCAGCAGCCCGAGCCACGAGCAGTACTTC. It codes for CASSPSHEQYF. Combining the CDR3 with reference TRBV7-2 and TRBJ2-7 gives the whole variable domain GAGVSQSPSNKVTEKGKDVELRCDPISGHTALYWYRQSLGQGLEFLIYFQGNSAPDKSGLPSDRFSAERTGGSVSTLTIQRTQQEDSAVYLCASSPSHEQYFGPGTRLTVT.

The chain carries TRBV6-5 and TRBJ2-7, with 12 bases aligning to TRBD1. Germline V gene sequence: CDR1 MNHEY, CDR2 SVGAGI. The ends lost 6 bases at V and 9 bases at J; junction bases unmatched: 12. This CDR3 has 15 residues. CDR3: CASRSPGTGGEGQYF. The CDR3 DNA reads TGTGCCAGCAGATCCCCCGGGACAGGGGGCGAGGGGCAGTACTTC.

The chain joins TRBV30 to TRBJ2-3, with 7 bases that match TRBD2. Per germline, CDR1 GTSNPN and CDR2 SVGIG (reference sequence). With 0 bases clipped from V and 6 bases from J, the junction kept 9 bases outside the gene matches. CDR3 length: 15 amino acids. The chain's CDR3 is CAWSVVAGLGDTQYF. The CDR3 region has the DNA TGTGCCTGGAGTGTTGTAGCGGGTCTCGGGGATACGCAGTATTTT.

V gene TRBV28 combines with J gene TRBJ2-7, with a weak D call TRBD1 (6 bases). CDR3 size: 14 residues. Germline CDR1 is MDHEN and CDR2 is SYDVKM. Trimming pared 8 bases from V and 4 bases from J, leaving 18 bases between. This CDR3 is CASASPRTAYEQYF. The CDR3 coding sequence is TGTGCCAGCGCCTCCCCAAGGACAGCGTACGAGCAGTACTTC.

V usage is TRBV5-3 and J usage is TRBJ1-5; 7 bases match TRBD1. TRBV5-3 is known as an ORF, though its function is uncertain. Trimming cost V 4 bases and J 1 base; bases outside gene matches: 11. The CDR3 contains 17 residues. The CDR3 sequence: CARSPKREGASNQPQHF. In nucleotides, the CDR3 is TGTGCCAGAAGCCCTAAACGGGAGGGGGCCAGCAATCAGCCCCAGCATTTT.

The chain carries TRBV29-1 and TRBJ2-2; 9 nucleotides match TRBD2. V shed 8 bases and J 1 base; nucleotides not matched to a gene: 5. The CDR3 runs 14 residues. Germline V gene lookup returns CDR1 SQVTM and CDR2 ANQGSEA. The CDR3 here is CSTASGVNTGELFF. As DNA, the CDR3 is TGCAGCACGGCTAGCGGGGTGAACACCGGGGAGCTGTTTTTT.

The rearrangement uses TRBV5-8 and TRBJ1-1; no definite D call. The CDR3 has 17 residues. V was pared by 6 bases and J by 5 bases, with 26 bases between. The germline gives CDR1 SGHTS, CDR2 YDEGEE. The CDR3: CASITREPKGRWTEAFF. The CDR3 bases are TGTGCCAGCATCACCCGGGAACCGAAAGGGAGGTGGACTGAAGCTTTCTTT.

This chain connects TRBV7-7 to TRBJ2-7; perhaps TRBD1 as D (5 bases). The CDR3 extends over 13 amino acids. Germline V CDR1 and CDR2: SSHAT, FNYEAQ (reference sequence). The V end was cut by 5 bases, the J end by 0 bases, with 8 bases between. The CDR3 protein is CASSPDSSYEQYF. Written as DNA, the CDR3 is TGTGCCAGCAGCCCCGACAGCTCCTACGAGCAGTACTTC.

The gene calls are TRBV7-9 and TRBJ1-1; D unresolved. With 4 bases removed from V and 0 bases from J, the gap between germline ends came to 6 bases. This CDR3 comprises 13 residues. Germline loops: CDR1 SEHNR, CDR2 FQNEAQ (reference sequence). CDR3 nucleotides: TGTGCCAGCAGCTACCACATGAACACTGAAGCTTTCTTT. It is translated as CASSYHMNTEAFF.

This clone was counted between two and nine times. The V and J genes are TRBV6-1 and TRBJ1-4; 8 nucleotides line up with TRBD1. J lost 3 bases, V lost 5 bases, and 5 bases had no gene match. Per germline, CDR1 MNHNS and CDR2 SASEGT. The length of the CDR3 is 15 residues. CDR3 region: CASSSTGGPNEKLFF. For the CDR3, the DNA is TGTGCCAGCAGTTCCACAGGGGGGCCTAATGAAAAACTGTTTTTT.

This chain links TRBV5-8 with TRBJ2-1; 10 bases map to TRBD2. J lost 4 bases, V lost 4 bases, and 8 bases had no gene match. This CDR3 spans 16 amino acids. The V gene's germline CDR1 is SGHTS and CDR2 YDEGEE. DNA for the CDR3: TGTGCCAGCAGCCTGGGTGGACTAGCGGCGTACAATGAGCAGTTCTTC. Protein: CASSLGGLAAYNEQFF.

The chain carries TRBV23-1 and TRBJ1-5; unclear D gene. TRBV23-1 is flagged as an ORF with uncertain function. The germline V and J ends were trimmed by 7 bases and 1 base, with 8 bases remaining between them. The CDR3 runs 13 residues. CDR3 nucleotide sequence: TGCGCCAGCATAGTTGAGAGCAATCAGCCCCAGCATTTT. This gives the protein CASIVESNQPQHF.

This chain links TRBV2 with TRBJ1-5; weak D call: TRBD1 (6 bases). This CDR3 contains 16 residues. Trimming shortened V by 9 bases and J by 0 bases, and 18 bases separated the two germline ends. In germline, CDR1 is SNHLY, CDR2 FYNNEI. CDR3 residues: CAREDRKIYSNQPQHF. The CDR3 region has the DNA TGTGCCAGAGAGGACAGAAAAATTTATAGCAATCAGCCCCAGCATTTT. The full variable domain, completed using reference TRBV2 and TRBJ1-5, is EPEVTQTPSHQVTQMGQEVILRCVPISNHLYFYWYRQILGQKVEFLVSFYNNEISEKSEIFDDQFSVERPDGSNFTLKIRSTKLEDSAMYFCAREDRKIYSNQPQHFGDGTRLSIL.

This clone was observed once. The chain is built from TRBV28 and TRBJ1-6, with D tentatively TRBD1 (5 bases). Trimming removed 1 base at V and 13 bases at J, with 8 bases between. Germline V gene sequence: CDR1 MDHEN, CDR2 SYDVKM. The CDR3 length is 12 residues. The CDR3 protein is CASSLYGGPLHF. The CDR3 nucleotides read TGTGCCAGCAGTTTATACGGGGGTCCCCTCCACTTT.